The 21 T cell receptor beta chains presented below share a single source sample, sequenced in a study of T cell responses to AZD1222 COVID-19 vaccine. Produced via immunoSEQ multiplex PCR; TCRdb's table is partial and in-frame only. This repertoire shows about 110,000 clones, roughly 84% found once; its top ten account for about 3%. Specimen: peripheral blood, collected on day 0 of AZD1222 vaccination. The receptors come from an adult in good health.

The rearrangement uses TRBV2 and TRBJ1-2; TRBD1 is a possible D gene (6 bases). The CDR3 length is 14 residues. Germline CDR1 is SNHLY and CDR2 is FYNNEI. The V end lost 6 bases, the J end lost 2 bases, and 13 bases lay between the germline ends. CDR3 sequence (DNA): TGTGCCAGCAGACAGGGAGGGGGGAACTATGGCTACACCTTC. Amino acids: CASRQGGGNYGYTF.

V and J are TRBV5-1 and TRBJ1-1; D gene uncertain. V lost 4 bases to trimming and J lost 4 bases, with 11 bases between them. Germline CDR1 SGHRS, CDR2 YFSETQ. The CDR3 contains 13 residues. For the CDR3, the DNA is TGCGCCAGCAGCCCGGGCGTGGGCACTGAAGCTTTCTTT. Its translation is CASSPGVGTEAFF.

The rearrangement links TRBV3-1 (or the pseudogene TRBV3-2) to TRBJ2-3; no clear D gene. Trimming shortened V by 6 bases and J by 3 bases, and 7 bases separated the two germline ends. Germline V gene data show CDR1 as LGHDT and CDR2 as YNNKEL (reference sequence). There are 12 residues in the CDR3. CDR3 loop: CASSNPTDTQYF. The CDR3 DNA is TGTGCCAGCAGTAACCCAACAGATACGCAGTATTTT.

V and J are TRBV9 and TRBJ1-4, with D unresolved. The CDR3 extends over 16 amino acids. In germline, CDR1 is SGDLS, CDR2 YYNGEE. V was shortened by 0 bases and J by 0 bases, with 9 bases between the two germline ends. The CDR3 nucleotides are TGTGCCAGCAGCGTAGGTGGGAGAGCAACTAATGAAAAACTGTTTTTT. Its translation is CASSVGGRATNEKLFF. Full variable domain (remainder filled in from reference TRBV9 and TRBJ1-4): DSGVTQTPKHLITATGQRVTLRCSPRSGDLSVYWYQQSLDQGLQFLIQYYNGEERAKGNILERFSAQQFPDLHSELNLSSLELGDSALYFCASSVGGRATNEKLFFGSGTQLSVL.

The chain has TRBV30 and TRBJ1-3; D gene uncertain. There are 14 residues in the CDR3. Trimming stripped 0 bases from V and 0 bases from J, with 6 bases between. The germline CDR1 and CDR2 sequences are GTSNPN and SVGIG (reference sequence). This CDR3 reads CAWSVGYSGNTIYF. CDR3 DNA sequence: TGTGCCTGGAGTGTCGGCTACTCTGGAAACACCATATATTTT.

The sample holds a few counts of this clone. The rearrangement links TRBV10-3 to TRBJ1-1; tentative D call: TRBD1 (5 bases). The V gene lost 6 bases and the J gene lost 4 bases, with 15 bases spanning the gap. The CDR3 is 14 amino acids. The germline gives CDR1 ENHRY, CDR2 SYGVKD. The DNA of the CDR3 is TGTGCCATCAGCGGCTCAGAGAGGGGCACTGAAGCTTTCTTT. This translates into CAISGSERGTEAFF.

This clone appeared once. This rearrangement joins TRBV2 to TRBJ2-2; possible D gene TRBD1, 6 bases. The CDR3 runs 14 residues. The V end was cut by 8 bases, the J end by 10 bases, with 20 bases between. The germline CDR1 and CDR2 sequences are SNHLY and FYNNEI. The DNA for the CDR3 is TGTGCCAGCTCCGGGACATCTCTCTCATCGGAGCTGTTTTTT. Protein product: CASSGTSLSSELFF.

The rearrangement joins TRBV3-1 (or the pseudogene TRBV3-2) to TRBJ2-5; 7 bases fit TRBD2. Unmatched junction bases numbered 4, after V lost 4 bases and J lost 2 bases. CDR1 and CDR2 (germline): LGHDT, YNNKEL (reference sequence). CDR3 length: 14 residues. As DNA, the CDR3 is TGTGCCAGCAGCCGTCCGGGACTACAAGAGACCCAGTACTTC. Translation gives CASSRPGLQETQYF.

This sequence joins TRBV6-5 and TRBJ1-1, with 7 bases aligning to TRBD1. Per germline, CDR1 MNHEY and CDR2 SVGAGI. With V trimmed by 7 bases and J by 7 bases, 12 bases remained unmatched. This CDR3 is built from 14 residues. The CDR3 DNA sequence: TGTGCCAGCAAAGATTTGACAGGGTGGGGTGAAGCTTTCTTT. Encoded protein: CASKDLTGWGEAFF.

This clone was picked up a small number of times. The chain uses TRBV29-1 and TRBJ1-3; perhaps TRBD1 as D (5 bases). Germline CDR1 is SQVTM and CDR2 is ANQGSEA. The CDR3 has 12 residues. The V and J ends lost 7 bases and 4 bases respectively, with 11 bases between them. CDR3 in amino acids: CSGGEVGNTIYF. CDR3 bases: TGCAGCGGAGGGGAGGTCGGAAACACCATATATTTT.

This rearrangement joins TRBV10-3 to TRBJ1-1; D not certain. The germline V gene encodes CDR1 ENHRY and CDR2 SYGVKD. Trimming stripped 2 bases from V and 2 bases from J, with 9 bases between. The CDR3 extends over 14 amino acids. The CDR3 nucleotides are TGTGCCATCAGTGAGGGATCCCCCAACACTGAAGCTTTCTTT. Translating it yields CAISEGSPNTEAFF.

The chain has TRBV12-3 or TRBV12-4 and TRBJ2-7; 9 bases match TRBD1. With 6 bases clipped from V and 3 bases from J, the junction kept 3 bases outside the gene matches. The CDR3 spans 13 residues. The CDR3, as DNA: TGTGCCAGCAGCCTGACAGGGGGCTACGAGCAGTACTTC. It specifies CASSLTGGYEQYF.

The chain is built from TRBV4-3 and TRBJ1-4, with 9 nucleotides matching TRBD1. This CDR3 has 14 amino acids. J was trimmed by 8 bases and V by 3 bases; bases with no gene match: 4. The germline V gene has CDR1 LGHNA and CDR2 YSLEER. CDR3 nucleotide sequence: TGCGCCAGCAGCCACCGGGACAGGGACGAAAAACTGTTTTTT. The encoded protein is CASSHRDRDEKLFF.

The chain is built from TRBV19 and TRBJ2-5; TRBD1 aligns across 8 bases. Germline V lookup: CDR1 LNHDA, CDR2 SQIVND (reference sequence). CDR3 length equals 16 residues. V lost 6 bases, J lost 4 bases, and 13 bases stayed unmatched. The CDR3 DNA sequence: TGTGCCAGTAGCACGGTCCCCACGACAGGGGCAGAGACCCAGTACTTC. It encodes CASSTVPTTGAETQYF. Full variable domain (rest looked up from reference TRBV19 and TRBJ2-5): DGGITQSPKYLFRKEGQNVTLSCEQNLNHDAMYWYRQDPGQGLRLIYYSQIVNDFQKGDIAEGYSVSREKKESFPLTVTSAQKNPTAFYLCASSTVPTTGAETQYFGPGTRLLVL.

The chain links TRBV5-5 to TRBJ1-4; 7 nucleotides match TRBD1. The V gene's germline CDR1 is SGHKS and CDR2 YYEKEE (reference sequence). The CDR3 runs to 15 residues. Trimming removed 4 bases from V and 7 bases from J; junction bases left unmatched: 10. CDR3 region: CASSPTGAAGEKLFF. The CDR3 DNA follows: TGTGCCAGCAGCCCAACAGGGGCCGCGGGTGAAAAACTGTTTTTT.

The rearrangement joins TRBV7-9 to TRBJ2-1; a possible D gene is TRBD2 (6 bases). Germline V lookup: CDR1 SEHNR, CDR2 FQNEAQ (reference sequence). V was trimmed by 4 bases and J by 8 bases, leaving 6 bases between them. This CDR3 spans 11 amino acids. The CDR3 sequence is CASSSGDEQFF. The CDR3 nucleotides read TGTGCCAGCAGCTCGGGGGATGAGCAGTTCTTC.

The chain has TRBV28 and TRBJ1-1; D gene ambiguous. The CDR3 has 15 amino acids. The V end lost 5 bases, the J end lost 0 bases, and 13 bases lay between the germline ends. The germline V gene encodes CDR1 MDHEN and CDR2 SYDVKM. Here the CDR3 reads CASSTRTHMNTEAFF. The CDR3 DNA follows: TGTGCCAGCAGTACCCGGACCCATATGAACACTGAAGCTTTCTTT.

The count of this clone is one. V is TRBV19 and J is TRBJ1-1; 7 bases line up with TRBD1. Trimming at V came to 2 bases and at J to 1 base, leaving 7 bases not matched to a gene. The germline V gene encodes CDR1 LNHDA and CDR2 SQIVND (reference sequence). The CDR3 consists of 16 residues. The CDR3 reads CASSIRRGRENTEAFF. The CDR3, as DNA: TGTGCCAGTAGTATAAGGAGGGGGCGGGAGAACACTGAAGCTTTCTTT.

CDR3 in amino acids: CASSADRYGYTF. In DNA form, the CDR3 reads TGTGCCAGCAGCGCCGACCGCTATGGCTACACCTTC. The rearrangement joins TRBV7-3 to TRBJ1-2; D is undetermined. This CDR3 spans 12 amino acids. V lost 5 bases and J lost 4, with 8 bases in between. Germline CDR1 is SGHTA and CDR2 is FQGTGA.

This clone was found once. The chain has TRBV28 and TRBJ2-5; D may correspond to TRBD1 or TRBD2 (5 bases each). CDR3 length: 19 amino acids. With 4 bases removed from V and 4 bases from J, the gap between germline ends came to 28 bases. The germline V gene encodes CDR1 MDHEN and CDR2 SYDVKM. The CDR3 region is CASSSNSVQEIIRGETQYF. CDR3 nucleotide sequence: TGTGCCAGCAGTTCCAACTCAGTACAGGAAATCATACGGGGAGAGACCCAGTACTTC.

This chain uses TRBV29-1 with TRBJ2-2; 8 nucleotides agree with TRBD2. Per germline, CDR1 SQVTM and CDR2 ANQGSEA. Trimming at V came to 4 bases and at J to 4 bases, leaving 5 bases not matched to a gene. The CDR3 has 14 residues. The CDR3 DNA reads TGCAGCGTTGCGGGGGGGCCCGGCACCGGGGAGCTGTTTTTT. This codes for CSVAGGPGTGELFF.